This T cell receptor (beta chain) was found in a study of T cells in Graves' hyperthyroidism and ophthalmopathy. The germline V gene encodes CDR1 MDHEN and CDR2 SYDVKM. The CDR3 totals 16 residues. Losses at the gene ends were 5 bases for V and 5 bases for J; bases not matched to a gene: 12. Amplification targeted TCR beta CDR3 regions from RNA transcripts. With the HTBI primer set, the TCR CDR3 went through a first round of RT-PCR. In TCRdb, the multiplex PCR reads were re-called with MiXCR into one record per CDR3 protein. The sample lists hundreds of thousands of distinct CDR3 sequences, more than 20% occurring once. This clonotype has ten or more counts. Antigen unknown. Regarding the study as a whole: Blood shared most expanded thyroid clonotypes above 0.001.

J is TRBJ2-5 and V is TRBV28; 9 bases match TRBD1. The sample consisted of blood. This TCR was recovered from a man under 40 with Graves' ophthalmopathy. CDR3: CASSRTRDRDRETQYF. In DNA, the CDR3 is TGTGCCAGCAGTCGAACCCGGGACAGGGATCGGGAGACCCAGTACTTC.